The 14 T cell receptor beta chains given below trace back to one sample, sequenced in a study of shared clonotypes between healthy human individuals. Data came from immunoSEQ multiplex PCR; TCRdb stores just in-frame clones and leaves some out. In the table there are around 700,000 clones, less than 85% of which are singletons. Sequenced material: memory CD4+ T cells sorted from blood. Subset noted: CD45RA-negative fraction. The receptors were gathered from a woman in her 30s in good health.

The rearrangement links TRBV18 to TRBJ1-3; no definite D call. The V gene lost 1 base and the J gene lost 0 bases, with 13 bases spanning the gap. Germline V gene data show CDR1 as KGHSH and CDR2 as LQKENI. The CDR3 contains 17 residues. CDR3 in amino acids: CASSPRRISDSGNTIYF. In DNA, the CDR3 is TGTGCCAGCTCACCACGAAGGATTTCGGACTCTGGAAACACCATATATTTT.

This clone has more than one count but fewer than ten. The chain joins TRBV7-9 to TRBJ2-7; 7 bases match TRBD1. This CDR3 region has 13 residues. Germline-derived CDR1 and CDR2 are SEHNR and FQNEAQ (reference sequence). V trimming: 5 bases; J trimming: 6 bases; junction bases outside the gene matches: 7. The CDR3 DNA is TGTGCCAGCAGCACCCCACAGGGGCGCGAGCAGTACTTC. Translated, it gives CASSTPQGREQYF.

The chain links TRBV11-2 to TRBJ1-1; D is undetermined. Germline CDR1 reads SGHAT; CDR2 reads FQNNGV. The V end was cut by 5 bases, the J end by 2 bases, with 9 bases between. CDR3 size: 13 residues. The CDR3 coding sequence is TGTGCCAGCAGCCCAGGATACAACACTGAAGCTTTCTTT. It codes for CASSPGYNTEAFF. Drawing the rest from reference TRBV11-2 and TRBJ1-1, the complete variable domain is EAGVAQSPRYKIIEKRQSVAFWCNPISGHATLYWYQQILGQGPKLLIQFQNNGVVDDSQLPKDRFSAERLKGVDSTLKIQPAKLEDSAVYLCASSPGYNTEAFFGQGTRLTVV.

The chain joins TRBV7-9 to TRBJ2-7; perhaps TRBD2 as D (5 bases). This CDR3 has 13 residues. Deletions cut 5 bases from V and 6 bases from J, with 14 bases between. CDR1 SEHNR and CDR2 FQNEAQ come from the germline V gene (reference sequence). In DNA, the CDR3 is TGTGCCAGCAGCCCGAAAACTAGTACCGAGCAGTACTTC. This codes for CASSPKTSTEQYF.

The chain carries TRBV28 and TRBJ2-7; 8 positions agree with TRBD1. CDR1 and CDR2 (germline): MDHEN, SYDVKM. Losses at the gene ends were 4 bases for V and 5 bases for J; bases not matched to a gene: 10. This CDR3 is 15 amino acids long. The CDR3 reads CASSSRGLRIHEQYF. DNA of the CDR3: TGTGCCAGCAGTTCCAGGGGGCTAAGGATCCACGAGCAGTACTTC.

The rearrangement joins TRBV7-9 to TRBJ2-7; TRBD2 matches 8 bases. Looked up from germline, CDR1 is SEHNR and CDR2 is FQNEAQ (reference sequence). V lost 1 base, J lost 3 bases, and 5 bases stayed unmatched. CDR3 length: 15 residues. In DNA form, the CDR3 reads TGTGCCAGCAGCTTAGGGGCTAGCGGGTACTACGAGCAGTACTTC. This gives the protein CASSLGASGYYEQYF.

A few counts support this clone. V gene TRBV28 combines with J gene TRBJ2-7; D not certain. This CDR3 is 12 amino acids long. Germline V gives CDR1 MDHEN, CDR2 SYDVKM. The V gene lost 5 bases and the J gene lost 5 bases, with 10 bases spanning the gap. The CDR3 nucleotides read TGTGCCAGCAGTCACTCTATAGACGAGCAGTACTTC. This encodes CASSHSIDEQYF.

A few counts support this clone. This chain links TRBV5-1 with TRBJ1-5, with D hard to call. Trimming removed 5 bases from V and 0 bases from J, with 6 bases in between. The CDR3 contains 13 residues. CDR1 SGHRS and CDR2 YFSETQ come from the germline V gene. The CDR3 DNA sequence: TGCGCCAGCAGGGAGTATAGCAATCAGCCCCAGCATTTT. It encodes CASREYSNQPQHF.

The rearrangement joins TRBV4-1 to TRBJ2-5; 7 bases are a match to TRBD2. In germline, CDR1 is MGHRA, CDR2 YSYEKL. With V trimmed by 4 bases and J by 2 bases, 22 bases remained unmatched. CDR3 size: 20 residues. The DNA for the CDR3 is TGCGCCAGCAGCCGCCACGACTCAAAGCGGGGTAGAGGTGGGCAAGAGACCCAGTACTTC. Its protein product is CASSRHDSKRGRGGQETQYF.

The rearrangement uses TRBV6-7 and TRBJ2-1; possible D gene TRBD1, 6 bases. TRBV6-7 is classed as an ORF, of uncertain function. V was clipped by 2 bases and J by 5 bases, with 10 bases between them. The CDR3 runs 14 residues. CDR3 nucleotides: TGTGCCAGCAGTTACCAGGACAGCCACAATGAGCAGTTCTTC. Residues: CASSYQDSHNEQFF.

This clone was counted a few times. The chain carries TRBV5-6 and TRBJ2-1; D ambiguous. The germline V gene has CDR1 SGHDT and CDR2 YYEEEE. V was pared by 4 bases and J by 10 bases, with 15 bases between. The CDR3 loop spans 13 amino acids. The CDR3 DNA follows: TGTGCCAGCAGCCTATTCGGAGCGCCAGAGCAGTTCTTC. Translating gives CASSLFGAPEQFF. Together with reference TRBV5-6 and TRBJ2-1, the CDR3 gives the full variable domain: DAGVTQSPTHLIKTRGQQVTLRCSPKSGHDTVSWYQQALGQGPQFIFQYYEEEERQRGNFPDRFSGHQFPNYSSELNVNALLLGDSALYLCASSLFGAPEQFFGPGTRLTVL.

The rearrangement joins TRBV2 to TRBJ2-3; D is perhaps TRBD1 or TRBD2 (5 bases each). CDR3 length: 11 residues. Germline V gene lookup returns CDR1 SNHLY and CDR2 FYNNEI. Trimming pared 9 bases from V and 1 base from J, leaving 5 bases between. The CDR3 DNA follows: TGTGCCAGGGGGGGCACAGATACGCAGTATTTT. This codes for CARGGTDTQYF.

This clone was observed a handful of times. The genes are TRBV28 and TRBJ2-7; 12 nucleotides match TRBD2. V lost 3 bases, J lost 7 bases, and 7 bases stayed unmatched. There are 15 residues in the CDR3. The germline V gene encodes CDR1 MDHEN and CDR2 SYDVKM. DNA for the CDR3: TGTGCCAGCAGTTTCTCTAGCGGGAGGGGGAGGGAGCAGTACTTC. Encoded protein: CASSFSSGRGREQYF. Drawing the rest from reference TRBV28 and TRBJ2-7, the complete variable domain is DVKVTQSSRYLVKRTGEKVFLECVQDMDHENMFWYRQDPGLGLRLIYFSYDVKMKEKGDIPEGYSVSREKKERFSLILESASTNQTSMYLCASSFSSGRGREQYFGPGTRLTVT.

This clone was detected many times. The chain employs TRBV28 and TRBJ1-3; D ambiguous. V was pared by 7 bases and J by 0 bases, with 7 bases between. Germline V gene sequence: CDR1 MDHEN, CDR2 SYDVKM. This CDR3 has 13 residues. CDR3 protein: CASTEVSGNTIYF. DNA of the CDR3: TGTGCCAGCACGGAGGTCTCTGGAAACACCATATATTTT.